This T cell receptor beta chain is from a study of blood T cells in healthy people across ages. Germline CDR1 and CDR2: SEHNR and FQNEAQ (reference sequence). V lost 4 bases and J lost 3, with 10 bases in between. This CDR3 has 13 amino acids. Through a sample-barcoded 5' primer and a J-beta primer mix, a second PCR was run for roughly 6 to 12 cycles. Each of the cDNA molecules was tagged by a template-switch adaptor with 12 random nucleotides. One entry per CDR3 protein, called by TCRdb with MiXCR from the 5' RACE reads. The profile covers over a million distinct CDR3 sequences, with 42% appearing a single time and 7.9% taken by the ten largest. Of note for this clonotype: The antigen is not known.

Regarding the study as a whole: Relative to aged donors, long-lived donors carried more naive CD4+ cells and displayed higher diversity. The recorded TCR beta diversity per million T cells decreased in a roughly linear manner with age.

Isolation per sample recovered at least 6 million PBMCs. The rearrangement joins TRBV7-9 to TRBJ2-7; no reliable D call. The sequenced sample was blood. The receptor was isolated from a woman between 18 and 30 years old in good health. CDR3 in amino acids: CASSCADVYEQYF. The DNA for the CDR3 is TGTGCCAGCAGCTGTGCCGATGTCTACGAGCAGTACTTC.